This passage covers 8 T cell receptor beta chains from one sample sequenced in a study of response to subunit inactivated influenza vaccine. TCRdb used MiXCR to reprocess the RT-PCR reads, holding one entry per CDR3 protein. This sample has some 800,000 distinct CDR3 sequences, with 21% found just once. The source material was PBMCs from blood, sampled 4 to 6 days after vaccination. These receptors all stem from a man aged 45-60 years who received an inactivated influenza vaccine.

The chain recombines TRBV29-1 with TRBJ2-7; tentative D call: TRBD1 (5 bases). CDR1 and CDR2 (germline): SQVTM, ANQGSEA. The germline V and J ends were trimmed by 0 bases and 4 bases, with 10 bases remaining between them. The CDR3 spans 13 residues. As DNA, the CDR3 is TGCAGCGTTGAAGATAAGGACAATTACGAGCAGTACTTC. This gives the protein CSVEDKDNYEQYF.

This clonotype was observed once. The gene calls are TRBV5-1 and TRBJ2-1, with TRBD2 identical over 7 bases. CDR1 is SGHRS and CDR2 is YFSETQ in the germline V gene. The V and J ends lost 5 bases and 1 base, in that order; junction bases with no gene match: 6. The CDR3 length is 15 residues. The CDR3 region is CASRSGAVSYNEQFF. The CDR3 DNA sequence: TGCGCCAGCAGGAGCGGGGCCGTGTCCTACAATGAGCAGTTCTTC. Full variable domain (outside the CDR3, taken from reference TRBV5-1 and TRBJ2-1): KAGVTQTPRYLIKTRGQQVTLSCSPISGHRSVSWYQQTPGQGLQFLFEYFSETQRNKGNFPGRFSGRQFSNSRSEMNVSTLELGDSALYLCASRSGAVSYNEQFFGPGTRLTVL.

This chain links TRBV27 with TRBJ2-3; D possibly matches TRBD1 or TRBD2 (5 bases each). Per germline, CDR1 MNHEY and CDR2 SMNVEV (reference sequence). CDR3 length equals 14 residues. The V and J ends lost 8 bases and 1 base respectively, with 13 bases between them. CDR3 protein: CASGFWGRTDTQYF. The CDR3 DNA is TGTGCCAGCGGGTTTTGGGGACGCACAGATACGCAGTATTTT.

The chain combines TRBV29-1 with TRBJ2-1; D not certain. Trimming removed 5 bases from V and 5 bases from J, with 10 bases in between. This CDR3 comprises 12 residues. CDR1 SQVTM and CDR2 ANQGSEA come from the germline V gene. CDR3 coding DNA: TGCAGCGTTAAGGGCTGGGACAATGAGCAGTTCTTC. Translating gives CSVKGWDNEQFF.

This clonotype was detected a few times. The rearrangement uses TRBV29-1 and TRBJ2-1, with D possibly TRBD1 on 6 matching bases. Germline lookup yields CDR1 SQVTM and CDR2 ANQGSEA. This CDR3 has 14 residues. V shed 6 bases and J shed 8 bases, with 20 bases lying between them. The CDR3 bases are TGCAGCGTAACGCGACAGGTATCATCAGATGAGCAGTTCTTC. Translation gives CSVTRQVSSDEQFF.

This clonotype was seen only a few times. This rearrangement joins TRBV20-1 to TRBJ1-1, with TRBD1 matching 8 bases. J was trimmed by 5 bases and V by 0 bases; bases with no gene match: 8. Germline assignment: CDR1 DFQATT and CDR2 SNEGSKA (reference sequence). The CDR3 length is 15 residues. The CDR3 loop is CSARDGDRGGTEAFF. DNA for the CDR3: TGCAGTGCTAGAGATGGAGACAGGGGAGGTACTGAAGCTTTCTTT.

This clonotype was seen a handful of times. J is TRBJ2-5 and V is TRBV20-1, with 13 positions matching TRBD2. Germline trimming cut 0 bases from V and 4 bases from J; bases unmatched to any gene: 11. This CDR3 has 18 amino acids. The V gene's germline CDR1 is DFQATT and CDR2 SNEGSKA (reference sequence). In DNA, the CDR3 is TGCAGTGCTAGAGAAGGGAGTACTAGCGGGAGGGCCAGAGAGACCCAGTACTTC. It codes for CSAREGSTSGRARETQYF.

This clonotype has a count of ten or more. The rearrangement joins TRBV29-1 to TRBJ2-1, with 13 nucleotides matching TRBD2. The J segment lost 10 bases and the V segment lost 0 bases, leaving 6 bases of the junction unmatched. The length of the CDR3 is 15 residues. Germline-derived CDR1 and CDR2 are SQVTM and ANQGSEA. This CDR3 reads CSVEDGTSGMKEQFF. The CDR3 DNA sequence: TGCAGCGTTGAAGATGGGACTAGCGGGATGAAGGAGCAGTTCTTC.